Listed below are T cell receptor beta chains from one sample, sequenced in a study of PD-1 blockade in classical Hodgkin lymphoma. The assay was immunoSEQ multiplex PCR, and TCRdb's table has in-frame clones only and misses some. The data contain about 110,000 clones, approximately 90% of them seen just once; the ten biggest clones take up around 20%. Sequencing used peripheral blood mononuclear cells (PBMCs), obtained before the second cycle of nivolumab. The receptor source for this set is a human donor with classical Hodgkin lymphoma. CDR3s include the opening cysteine and the closing phenylalanine or tryptophan. D genes are given only for firm matches. Only part of the rows carry a size: once, few, many, or a class if the clone is expanded.

abundance: few
d_gene: .
j_gene: TRBJ1-1
len: 12
v_gene: TRBV5-6
CDR3nt: TGTGCCAGCAGCTTGGCGAACACTGAAGCTTTCTTT
CDR3aa: CASSLANTEAFF

abundance: .
d_gene: TRBD1
j_gene: TRBJ1-4
len: 16
v_gene: TRBV9
CDR3nt: TGTGCCAGCAGCGCCCGACAGGGGGTTGGTGATGAAAAACTGTTTTTT
CDR3aa: CASSARQGVGDEKLFF

abundance: .
d_gene: TRBD1
j_gene: TRBJ1-3
len: 16
v_gene: TRBV11-2
CDR3nt: TGTGCCAGCGGCAGTACGGTGGGGACAGGAGGAAACACCATATATTTT
CDR3aa: CASGSTVGTGGNTIYF

abundance: .
d_gene: TRBD1
j_gene: TRBJ2-7
len: 12
v_gene: TRBV7-9
CDR3nt: TGTGCCAGCAGGCCCGACAGGGGGCGGCAGTACTTC
CDR3aa: CASRPDRGRQYF

abundance: .
d_gene: .
j_gene: TRBJ1-2
len: 14
v_gene: TRBV6-5
CDR3nt: TGTGCCAGCAGTTACTCGAACAGGCCAGATGGCTACACCTTC
CDR3aa: CASSYSNRPDGYTF

abundance: .
d_gene: TRBD1
j_gene: TRBJ1-5
len: 15
v_gene: TRBV11-2
CDR3nt: TGTGCCAGCAGCTTAACAGGGGCTTACGGTCAGCCCCAGCATTTT
CDR3aa: CASSLTGAYGQPQHF

abundance: .
d_gene: .
j_gene: TRBJ1-3
len: 14
v_gene: TRBV6-1
CDR3nt: TGTGCCAGCAGACGGACGGCCTCTGGAAACACCATATATTTT
CDR3aa: CASRRTASGNTIYF

abundance: .
d_gene: .
j_gene: TRBJ2-7
len: 12
v_gene: TRBV10-3
CDR3nt: TGTGCCATCAGTGAATGGGGATACGAGCAGTACTTC
CDR3aa: CAISEWGYEQYF

abundance: .
d_gene: TRBD2
j_gene: TRBJ2-2
len: 17
v_gene: TRBV25-1
CDR3nt: TGTGCCAGCAGTGACTCCGGGCGGGAGGGCCATGGCGGGGAGCTGTTTTTT
CDR3aa: CASSDSGREGHGGELFF

abundance: once
d_gene: .
j_gene: TRBJ2-7
len: 12
v_gene: TRBV2
CDR3nt: TGTGCCGGTTCGGGACTCCCGTACGAGCAGTACTTC
CDR3aa: CAGSGLPYEQYF

abundance: few
d_gene: TRBD1
j_gene: TRBJ2-7
len: 14
v_gene: TRBV11-2
CDR3nt: TGTGCCAGCAGCTTAGCAGGGGGCAATTACGAGCAGTACTTC
CDR3aa: CASSLAGGNYEQYF

abundance: .
d_gene: .
j_gene: TRBJ1-5
len: 14
v_gene: TRBV7-2
CDR3nt: TGTGCCAGCAGCTTAGAAGCGGGATATCAGCCCCAGCATTTT
CDR3aa: CASSLEAGYQPQHF

abundance: .
d_gene: TRBD2
j_gene: TRBJ2-3
len: 16
v_gene: TRBV5-1
CDR3nt: TGCGCCAGTATGGAGGTCGGCGGGAGTATAACAGATACGCAGTATTTT
CDR3aa: CASMEVGGSITDTQYF

abundance: .
d_gene: TRBD2
j_gene: TRBJ2-3
len: 18
v_gene: TRBV4-1
CDR3nt: TGCGCCAGCAGCCAAGATAGTAGGCTAGCGGGAGGAACGGATACGCAGTATTTT
CDR3aa: CASSQDSRLAGGTDTQYF

abundance: once
d_gene: .
j_gene: TRBJ2-6
len: 13
v_gene: TRBV7-9
CDR3nt: TGTGCCAGCAGCCCTCTAGGGGCCAACGTCCTGACTTTC
CDR3aa: CASSPLGANVLTF

abundance: medium-sized
d_gene: .
j_gene: TRBJ2-7
len: 15
v_gene: TRBV5-4
CDR3nt: TGTGCCAGCAGTTCCGAGGAGACCCGACTGGATGAGCAGTACTTC
CDR3aa: CASSSEETRLDEQYF

abundance: .
d_gene: .
j_gene: TRBJ2-1
len: 12
v_gene: TRBV13
CDR3nt: TGTGCCAGCCATTCACTAGGCAATGAGCAGTTCTTC
CDR3aa: CASHSLGNEQFF

abundance: .
d_gene: TRBD2
j_gene: TRBJ2-7
len: 14
v_gene: TRBV27
CDR3nt: TGTGCCAGCGCCCACGGGGACTACCCCTACGAGCAGTACTTC
CDR3aa: CASAHGDYPYEQYF

abundance: .
d_gene: TRBD1
j_gene: TRBJ1-4
len: 15
v_gene: TRBV6-5
CDR3nt: TGTGCCAGCAGTTCGCGGACAGGGGAGGCCGAAAAACTGTTTTTT
CDR3aa: CASSSRTGEAEKLFF